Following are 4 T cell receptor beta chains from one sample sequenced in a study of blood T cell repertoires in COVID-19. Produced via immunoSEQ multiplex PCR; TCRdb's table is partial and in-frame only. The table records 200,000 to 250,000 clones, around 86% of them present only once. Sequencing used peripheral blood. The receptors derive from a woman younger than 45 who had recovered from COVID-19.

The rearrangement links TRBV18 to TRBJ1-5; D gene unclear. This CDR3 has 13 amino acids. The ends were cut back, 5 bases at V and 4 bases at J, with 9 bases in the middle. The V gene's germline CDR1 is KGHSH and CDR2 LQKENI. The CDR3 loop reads CASSAAVNQPQHF. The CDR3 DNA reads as TGTGCCAGCTCAGCGGCAGTTAATCAGCCCCAGCATTTT.

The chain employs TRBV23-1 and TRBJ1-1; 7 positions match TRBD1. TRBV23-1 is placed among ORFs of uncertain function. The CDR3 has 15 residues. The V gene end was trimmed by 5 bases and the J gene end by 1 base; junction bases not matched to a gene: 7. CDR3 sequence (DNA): TGCGCCAGCAGTTCTCCGGGACAGTCGAACACTGAAGCTTTCTTT. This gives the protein CASSSPGQSNTEAFF.

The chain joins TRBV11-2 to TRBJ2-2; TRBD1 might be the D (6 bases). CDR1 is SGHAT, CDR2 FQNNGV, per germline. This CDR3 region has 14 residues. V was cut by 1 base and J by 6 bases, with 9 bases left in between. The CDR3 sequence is CASSLGRGPGELFF. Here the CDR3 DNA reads TGTGCCAGCAGCTTAGGCAGGGGCCCCGGGGAGCTGTTTTTT.

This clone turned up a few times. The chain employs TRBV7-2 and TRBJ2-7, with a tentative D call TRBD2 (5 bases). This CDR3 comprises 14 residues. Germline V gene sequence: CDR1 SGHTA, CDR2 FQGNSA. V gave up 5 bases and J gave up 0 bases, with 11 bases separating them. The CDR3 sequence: CASSIGLSSYEQYF. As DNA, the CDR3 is TGTGCCAGCAGCATAGGACTTAGCTCCTACGAGCAGTACTTC.